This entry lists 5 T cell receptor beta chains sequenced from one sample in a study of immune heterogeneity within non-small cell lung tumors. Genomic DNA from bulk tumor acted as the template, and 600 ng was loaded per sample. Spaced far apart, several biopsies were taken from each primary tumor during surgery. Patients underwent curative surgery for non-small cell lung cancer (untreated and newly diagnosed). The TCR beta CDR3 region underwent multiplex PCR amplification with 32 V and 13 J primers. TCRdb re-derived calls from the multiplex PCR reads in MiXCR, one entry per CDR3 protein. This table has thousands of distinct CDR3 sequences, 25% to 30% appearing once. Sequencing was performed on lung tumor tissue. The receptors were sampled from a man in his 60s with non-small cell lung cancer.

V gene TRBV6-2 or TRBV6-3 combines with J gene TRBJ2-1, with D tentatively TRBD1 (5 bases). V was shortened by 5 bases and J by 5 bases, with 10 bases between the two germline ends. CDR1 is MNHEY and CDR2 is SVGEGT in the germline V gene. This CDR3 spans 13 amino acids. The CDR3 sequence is CASSATENNEQFF. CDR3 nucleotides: TGTGCCAGCAGTGCGACAGAAAACAATGAGCAGTTCTTC.

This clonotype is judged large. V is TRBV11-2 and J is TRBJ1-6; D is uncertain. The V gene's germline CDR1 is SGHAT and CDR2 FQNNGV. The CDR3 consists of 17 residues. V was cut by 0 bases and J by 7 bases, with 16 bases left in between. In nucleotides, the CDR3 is TGTGCCAGCAGCTTAGAGGGATACGGACTGACGAATTCACCCCTCCACTTT. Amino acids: CASSLEGYGLTNSPLHF.

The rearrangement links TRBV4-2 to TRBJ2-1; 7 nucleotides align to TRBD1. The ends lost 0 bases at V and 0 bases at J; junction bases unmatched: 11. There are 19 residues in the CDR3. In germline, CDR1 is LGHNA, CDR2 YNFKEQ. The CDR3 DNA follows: TGTGCCAGCAGCCAAGATCCGAGACAGGGCAGGAGCTCCTACAATGAGCAGTTCTTC. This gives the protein CASSQDPRQGRSSYNEQFF.

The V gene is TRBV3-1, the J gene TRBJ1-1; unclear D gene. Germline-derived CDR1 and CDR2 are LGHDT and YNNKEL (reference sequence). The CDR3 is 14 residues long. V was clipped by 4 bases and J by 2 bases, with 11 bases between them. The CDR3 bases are TGTGCCAGCAGCCTTACAACCCTAAACACTGAAGCTTTCTTT. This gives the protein CASSLTTLNTEAFF.

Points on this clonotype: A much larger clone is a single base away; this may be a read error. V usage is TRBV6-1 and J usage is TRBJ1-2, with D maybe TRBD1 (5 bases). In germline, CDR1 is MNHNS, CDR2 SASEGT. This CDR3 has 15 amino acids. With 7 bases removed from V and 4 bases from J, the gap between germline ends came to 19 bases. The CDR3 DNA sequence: TGTGCCAGCATATCCCAGCAGCGGGACCTCTATGGCTACACCTTC. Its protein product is CASISQQRDLYGYTF.